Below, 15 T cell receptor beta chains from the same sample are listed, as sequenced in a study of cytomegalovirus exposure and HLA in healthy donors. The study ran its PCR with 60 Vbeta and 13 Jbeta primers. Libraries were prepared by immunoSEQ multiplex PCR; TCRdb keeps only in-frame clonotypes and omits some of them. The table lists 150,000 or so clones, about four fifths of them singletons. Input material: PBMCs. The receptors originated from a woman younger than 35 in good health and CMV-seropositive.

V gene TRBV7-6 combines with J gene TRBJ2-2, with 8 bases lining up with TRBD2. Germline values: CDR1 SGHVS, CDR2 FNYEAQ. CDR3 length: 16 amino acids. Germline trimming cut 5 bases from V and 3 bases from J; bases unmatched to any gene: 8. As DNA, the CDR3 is TGTGCCAGCAGCCTGACCGGGCGGGGGGACACCGGGGAGCTGTTTTTT. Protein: CASSLTGRGDTGELFF. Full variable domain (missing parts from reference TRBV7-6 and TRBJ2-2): GAGVSQSPRYKVTKRGQDVALRCDPISGHVSLYWYRQALGQGPEFLTYFNYEAQQDKSGLPNDRFSAERPEGSISTLTIQRTEQRDSAMYRCASSLTGRGDTGELFFGEGSRLTVL.

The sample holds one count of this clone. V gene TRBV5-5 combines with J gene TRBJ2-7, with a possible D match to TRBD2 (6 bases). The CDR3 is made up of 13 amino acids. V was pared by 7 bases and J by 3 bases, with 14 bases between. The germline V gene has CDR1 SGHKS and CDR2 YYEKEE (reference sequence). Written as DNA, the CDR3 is TGTGCCAGCGAGGGAACGGAGGGCTACGAGCAGTACTTC. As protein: CASEGTEGYEQYF. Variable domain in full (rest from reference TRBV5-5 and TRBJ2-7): DAGVTQSPTHLIKTRGQQVTLRCSPISGHKSVSWYQQVLGQGPQFIFQYYEKEERGRGNFPDRFSARQFPNYSSELNVNALLLGDSALYLCASEGTEGYEQYFGPGTRLTVT.

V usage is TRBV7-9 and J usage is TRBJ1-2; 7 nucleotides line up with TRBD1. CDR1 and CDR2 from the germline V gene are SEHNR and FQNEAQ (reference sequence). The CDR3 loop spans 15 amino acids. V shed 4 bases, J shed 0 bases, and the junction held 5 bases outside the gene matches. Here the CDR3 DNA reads TGTGCCAGCAGCTCCCGAGGGACAGCTAACTATGGCTACACCTTC. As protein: CASSSRGTANYGYTF.

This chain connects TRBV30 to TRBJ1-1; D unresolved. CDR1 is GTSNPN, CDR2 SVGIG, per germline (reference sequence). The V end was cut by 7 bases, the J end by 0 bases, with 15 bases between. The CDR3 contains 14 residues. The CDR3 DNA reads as TGTGCCTCTAACGTACAGAACCTGAACACTGAAGCTTTCTTT. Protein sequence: CASNVQNLNTEAFF.

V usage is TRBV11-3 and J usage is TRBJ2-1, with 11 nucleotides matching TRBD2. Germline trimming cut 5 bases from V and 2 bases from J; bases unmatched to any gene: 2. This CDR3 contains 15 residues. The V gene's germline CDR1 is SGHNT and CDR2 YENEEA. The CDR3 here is CASSLSGGAYNEQFF. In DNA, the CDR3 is TGTGCCAGCAGCCTTAGCGGGGGGGCCTACAATGAGCAGTTCTTC.

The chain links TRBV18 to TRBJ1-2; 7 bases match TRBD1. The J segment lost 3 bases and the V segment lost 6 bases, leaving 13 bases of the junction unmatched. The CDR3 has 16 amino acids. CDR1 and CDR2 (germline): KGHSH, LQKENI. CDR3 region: CASSQVTGVSDYGYTF. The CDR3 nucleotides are TGTGCCAGCTCGCAGGTTACAGGGGTTTCGGACTATGGCTACACCTTC.

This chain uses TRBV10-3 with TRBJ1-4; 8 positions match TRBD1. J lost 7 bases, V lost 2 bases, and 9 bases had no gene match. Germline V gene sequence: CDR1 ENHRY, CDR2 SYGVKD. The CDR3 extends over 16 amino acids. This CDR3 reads CAISETSDRESEKLFF. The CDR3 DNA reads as TGTGCCATCAGTGAGACTTCGGACAGGGAAAGTGAAAAACTGTTTTTT.

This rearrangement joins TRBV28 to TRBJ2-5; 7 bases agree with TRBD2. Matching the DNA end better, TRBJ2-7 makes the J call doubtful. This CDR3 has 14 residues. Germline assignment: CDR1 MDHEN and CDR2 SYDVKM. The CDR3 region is CATRLGGKGYEQYF. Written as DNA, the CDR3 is TGTGCCACTCGACTCGGGGGGAAGGGGTACGAGCAGTACTTC.

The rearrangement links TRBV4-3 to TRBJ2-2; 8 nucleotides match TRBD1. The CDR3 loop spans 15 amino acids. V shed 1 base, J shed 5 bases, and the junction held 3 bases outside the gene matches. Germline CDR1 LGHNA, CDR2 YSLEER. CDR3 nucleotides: TGCGCCAGCAGCCAAGGGACAGGGAATACCGGGGAGCTGTTTTTT. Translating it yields CASSQGTGNTGELFF.

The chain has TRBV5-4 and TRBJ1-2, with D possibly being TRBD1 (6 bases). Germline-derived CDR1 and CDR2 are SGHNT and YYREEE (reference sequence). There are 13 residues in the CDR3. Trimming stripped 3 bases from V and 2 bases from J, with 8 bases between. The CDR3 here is CASSYGQNYGYTF. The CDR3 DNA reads TGTGCCAGCAGCTACGGACAGAACTATGGCTACACCTTC.

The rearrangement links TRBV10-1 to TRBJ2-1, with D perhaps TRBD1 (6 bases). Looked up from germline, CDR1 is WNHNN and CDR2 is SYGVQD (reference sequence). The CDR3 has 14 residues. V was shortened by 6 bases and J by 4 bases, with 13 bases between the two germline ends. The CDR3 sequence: CASSPGQVYNEQFF. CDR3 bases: TGCGCCAGCAGCCCGGGACAAGTGTACAATGAGCAGTTCTTC.

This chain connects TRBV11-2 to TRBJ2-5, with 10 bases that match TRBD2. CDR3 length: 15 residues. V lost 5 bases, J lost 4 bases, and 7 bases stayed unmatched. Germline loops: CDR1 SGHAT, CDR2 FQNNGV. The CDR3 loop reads CASSPLAGARETQYF. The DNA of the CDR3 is TGTGCCAGCAGCCCCCTAGCGGGGGCCCGAGAGACCCAGTACTTC.

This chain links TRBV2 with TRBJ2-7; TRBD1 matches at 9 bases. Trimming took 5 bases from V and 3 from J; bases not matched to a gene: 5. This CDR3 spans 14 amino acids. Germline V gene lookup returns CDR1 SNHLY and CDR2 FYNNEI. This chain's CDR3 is CASSKQGARYEQYF. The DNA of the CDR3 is TGTGCCAGCAGTAAACAGGGGGCCCGCTACGAGCAGTACTTC. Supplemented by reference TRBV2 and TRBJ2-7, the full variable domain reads EPEVTQTPSHQVTQMGQEVILRCVPISNHLYFYWYRQILGQKVEFLVSFYNNEISEKSEIFDDQFSVERPDGSNFTLKIRSTKLEDSAMYFCASSKQGARYEQYFGPGTRLTVT.

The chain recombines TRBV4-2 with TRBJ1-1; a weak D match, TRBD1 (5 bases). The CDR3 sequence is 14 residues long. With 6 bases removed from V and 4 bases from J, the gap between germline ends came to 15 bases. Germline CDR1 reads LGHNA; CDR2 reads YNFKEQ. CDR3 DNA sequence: TGTGCCAGCAGACCACCGGGGGACGGCACTGAAGCTTTCTTT. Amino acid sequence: CASRPPGDGTEAFF.

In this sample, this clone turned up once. The CDR3 reads CASSSRGTGIPYGYTF. CDR3 nucleotides: TGTGCCAGCAGCTCCCGGGGGACAGGGATTCCTTATGGCTACACCTTC. The chain employs TRBV11-2 and TRBJ1-2; 9 bases agree with TRBD1. From germline, CDR1 is SGHAT and CDR2 FQNNGV. V gave up 4 bases and J gave up 5 bases; unmatched junction bases: 11. The CDR3 consists of 16 residues.